The 7 T cell receptor beta chains listed next were all sequenced from one sample in a study of spatial heterogeneity in lung cancer. Time point defined: blood at routine non-recurrence follow-up after resection. TCRdb re-analysed the 5' RACE reads in MiXCR, keeping a single row per CDR3 protein. The sample lists about 43,000 distinct CDR3 sequences, approximately 22% seen once, with about 7.7% in the top ten. The sample was PBMCs, taken at follow-up. These receptors were collected from a female donor with early-stage non-small cell lung cancer.

This clonotype was recorded many times. The chain is built from TRBV7-2 and TRBJ1-2; unclear D gene. The ends were cut back, 0 bases at V and 6 bases at J, with 8 bases in the middle. This CDR3 has 13 residues. Per germline, CDR1 SGHTA and CDR2 FQGNSA. The CDR3 nucleotides read TGTGCCAGCAGCTTAGCGGGGTCGAATGGCTACACCTTC. Its translation: CASSLAGSNGYTF.

This clonotype was detected many times. V gene TRBV12-5 combines with J gene TRBJ2-7; D perhaps matches TRBD2 (6 bases). This CDR3 has 13 amino acids. CDR1 is LGHNT, CDR2 FRNRAP, per germline. Trimming removed 2 bases at V and 3 bases at J, with 8 bases between. The CDR3 region has the DNA TGTGCTAGTGGTTTGAAGGGAGGCTACGAGCAGTACTTC. Translating it yields CASGLKGGYEQYF.

This chain uses TRBV7-8 with TRBJ2-1, with D tentatively TRBD1 (6 bases). The ends were cut back, 5 bases at V and 5 bases at J, with 16 bases in the middle. Germline CDR1 reads SGHVS; CDR2 reads FQNEAQ. CDR3 length: 15 residues. This CDR3 is CASSQGDRFHNEQFF. CDR3 sequence (DNA): TGTGCCAGCAGCCAGGGAGACAGGTTCCACAATGAGCAGTTCTTC.

A few counts support this clonotype. The gene calls are TRBV29-1 and TRBJ1-3; the D gene is possibly TRBD1 (6 bases). The germline CDR1 and CDR2 sequences are SQVTM and ANQGSEA. V lost 0 bases and J 2 bases, leaving 11 bases between the germline ends. The CDR3 is 15 residues long. CDR3 nucleotides: TGCAGCGTTGAAGAGGGGGGCGACGCTGGAAACACCATATATTTT. This gives the protein CSVEEGGDAGNTIYF.

The chain employs TRBV5-1 and TRBJ1-1; weak D call: TRBD1 (5 bases). Germline lookup yields CDR1 SGHRS and CDR2 YFSETQ. The ends were cut back, 0 bases at V and 5 bases at J, with 14 bases in the middle. CDR3 length: 15 amino acids. The CDR3 DNA reads TGCGCCAGCAGCTTGGAGGGCAGGGAGGGGACTGAAGCTTTCTTT. Amino acid sequence: CASSLEGREGTEAFF.

The table lists this clonotype with many counts. The CDR3 DNA reads TGTGCCAGCAGCCAAATATTTGCGGGCACTGAAGCTTTCTTT. Amino acids: CASSQIFAGTEAFF. The chain is built from TRBV3-1 and TRBJ1-1; D unclear. The CDR3 length is 14 residues. Trimming stripped 2 bases from V and 4 bases from J, with 11 bases between. Germline-derived CDR1 and CDR2 are LGHDT and YNNKEL (reference sequence). Based on the CDR3 plus reference TRBV3-1 and TRBJ1-1, the full variable domain is DTAVSQTPKYLVTQMGNDKSIKCEQNLGHDTMYWYKQDSKKFLKIMFSYNNKELIINETVPNRFSPKSPDKAHLNLHINSLELGDSAVYFCASSQIFAGTEAFFGQGTRLTVV.

By proportion, this clonotype is medium-sized. The rearrangement joins TRBV7-3 to TRBJ2-1; D is undetermined. V lost 2 bases to trimming and J lost 2 bases, with 10 bases between them. The CDR3 loop spans 15 amino acids. Per the germline V gene, CDR1 is SGHTA and CDR2 is FQGTGA. The CDR3 DNA sequence: TGTGCCAGCAGCTTATTGGGATATGCCTACAATGAGCAGTTCTTC. This codes for CASSLLGYAYNEQFF.